These T cell receptor beta chains were read from a single sample in a study of CD8 T cells in Susac syndrome. TCRdb passed the immunoSEQ multiplex PCR reads through MiXCR, listing each CDR3 protein once. The sample lists under 95,000 distinct CDR3 sequences; just under 95% were seen once. Sequencing used CD4+ T cells from PBMCs. The receptors originated from a human donor with Susac syndrome. The CDR3 runs from the conserved cysteine through the conserved F or W. Each record gives: CDR3 DNA, CDR3 protein, J gene, V gene, D gene, clone size. A D gene is named only where the DNA matches it firmly. Clone sizes are given selectively: once, few, many, or a class where the clone is expanded.

TGTGCCTGGAGTCGGACAGGGGTTTCGATGGACACCGGGGAGCTGTTTTTT | CAWSRTGVSMDTGELFF | TRBJ2-2 | TRBV30 | TRBD1 | .
TGCAGTGCTTCCCGGGGGAGAAACACAGATACGCAGTATTTT | CSASRGRNTDTQYF | TRBJ2-3 | TRBV20-1 | . | .
TGCAGCGTCTCAGGACAGCACTACGAGCAGTACTTC | CSVSGQHYEQYF | TRBJ2-7 | TRBV29-1 | . | .
TGTGCCAGCAGTGAGGGAGGGGTTGGAAACACCATATATTTT | CASSEGGVGNTIYF | TRBJ1-3 | TRBV2 | . | .
TGTGCCAGCAGCTTAAAAACTAGCGAAACCAATGAGCAGTTCTTC | CASSLKTSETNEQFF | TRBJ2-1 | TRBV7-9 | TRBD2 | .
TGTGCCAGCACGAGACAGGGGGCTGAAGAGACCCAGTACTTC | CASTRQGAEETQYF | TRBJ2-5 | TRBV2 | TRBD1 | .
TGTGCCAGCCCCCGGGACAGGGGTGGCGAGCAGTACTTC | CASPRDRGGEQYF | TRBJ2-7 | TRBV21-1 | . | .
TGTGCCAGCAGCCAAGTCGGGAATTCGCGTGAGCAGTACTTC | CASSQVGNSREQYF | TRBJ2-7 | TRBV11-1 | . | .
TGTGCCAGCATAGCGGGGAGGGGTGACAATGAGCAGTTCTTC | CASIAGRGDNEQFF | TRBJ2-1 | TRBV2 | TRBD2 | .
TGCAGCGTTGACCATCCGGCTAGTCTTTTCGATGAGCAGTTCTTC | CSVDHPASLFDEQFF | TRBJ2-1 | TRBV29-1 | . | .
TGTGCCAGCAGCTTAGGGGCCGGTAGGGTCAATCAGCCCCAGCATTTT | CASSLGAGRVNQPQHF | TRBJ1-5 | TRBV11-2 | . | .
TGTGCCAGCAGTTCGAGGGGGATTGCTGGTTCAACCCAGTACTTC | CASSSRGIAGSTQYF | TRBJ2-5 | TRBV27 | . | .
TGCAGTGCCCAGTTCATAAGCGGGGGGGCCCAGGAGACCCAGTACTTC | CSAQFISGGAQETQYF | TRBJ2-5 | TRBV20-1 | TRBD2 | .
TGCAGTGCTCTGAAAAATAATGAAAAACTGTTTTTT | CSALKNNEKLFF | TRBJ1-4 | TRBV20-1 | . | .
TGTGCCACCAGTGAGGACAGGGGTGGCGGGGAGCTGTTTTTT | CATSEDRGGGELFF | TRBJ2-2 | TRBV24-1 | TRBD1 | .
TGCAGTGCTAGAGGAAGGGCTATCTACGAGCAGTACTTC | CSARGRAIYEQYF | TRBJ2-7 | TRBV20-1 | . | .
TGCAGCGTTGTGCCGATGGACAGGGCCCGGGAGCAGTTCTTC | CSVVPMDRAREQFF | TRBJ2-1 | TRBV29-1 | TRBD1 | once
TGTGCCAGCAGCCAAGGCTTCGGTGGCTACACCTTC | CASSQGFGGYTF | TRBJ1-2 | TRBV3-1 | . | .
TGTGCCAGCACCTTACGGGTGGATCAGCCCCAGCATTTT | CASTLRVDQPQHF | TRBJ1-5 | TRBV27 | . | .
TGTGCCAGCAGTTTAGACGGCGGGACCCAAGAGACCCAGTACTTC | CASSLDGGTQETQYF | TRBJ2-5 | TRBV12-3/TRBV12-4 | . | .
TGTGCCAGCAGACGACAGGGTGCTAATGGCTACACCTTC | CASRRQGANGYTF | TRBJ1-2 | TRBV27 | TRBD1 | .
TGCAGTGCTAGGGGACAGTTTTCCTACGAGCAGTACTTC | CSARGQFSYEQYF | TRBJ2-7 | TRBV20-1 | TRBD1 | .
TGTGCCAGCAGCCCGACAGGGGGCAATTCACCCCTCCACTTT | CASSPTGGNSPLHF | TRBJ1-6 | TRBV11-2 | TRBD1 | few
TGTGCCAGCAAGGAGGGCCCGGGGGAGCTGTTTTTT | CASKEGPGELFF | TRBJ2-2 | TRBV2 | . | .
TGTGCTAGCAGCTTAGGGCAGAACACTGAAGCTTTCTTT | CASSLGQNTEAFF | TRBJ1-1 | TRBV7-7 | . | few
TGTGCCAGCAGCCAAGATACGGCGGGGGGTGCCTACGAGCAGTACTTC | CASSQDTAGGAYEQYF | TRBJ2-7 | TRBV4-2 | TRBD2 | .
TGTGCCAGCAGTTTAGGACAGGGGGCCTTAGGGCCCCAGCATTTT | CASSLGQGALGPQHF | TRBJ1-5 | TRBV12-3/TRBV12-4 | TRBD1 | .
TGTGCCACCAGTGATTTGCCCGGACACTCAGGGCAGCCCCAGCATTTT | CATSDLPGHSGQPQHF | TRBJ1-5 | TRBV24-1 | . | .
TGTGCCAGCAGTGAAATTAGGGCCCCGGCTGGGGCCAACGTCCTGACTTTC | CASSEIRAPAGANVLTF | TRBJ2-6 | TRBV2 | . | .
TGTGCCAGCAGCTTAAGTCCCCATAATTCACCCCTCCACTTT | CASSLSPHNSPLHF | TRBJ1-6 | TRBV7-6 | . | few
TGTGCCAGCAGTTTGACTAAAGCGGGGAAAGAGCAGTTCTTC | CASSLTKAGKEQFF | TRBJ2-1 | TRBV6-2/TRBV6-3 | TRBD2 | once
TGTGCCAGCAGAGGACAGTCCTACGAGCAGTACTTC | CASRGQSYEQYF | TRBJ2-7 | TRBV27 | . | .
TGTGCCAGCAGTTTCCGGACTAGCGGGAGAGGCGCAGATACGCAGTATTTT | CASSFRTSGRGADTQYF | TRBJ2-3 | TRBV12-3/TRBV12-4 | TRBD2 | .
TGTGCCAGCTCCATACATCGGGGCAACAATGAGCAGTTCTTC | CASSIHRGNNEQFF | TRBJ2-1 | TRBV18 | . | .
TGCGCCAGCAGCTTGGGGGACCGAACGAGGAATGAGCAGTTCTTC | CASSLGDRTRNEQFF | TRBJ2-1 | TRBV5-1 | . | .
TGTGCCAGCAGCCAGCCGGGATTGGCCTACGAGCAGTACTTC | CASSQPGLAYEQYF | TRBJ2-7 | TRBV5-6 | . | .
TGTGCCAGCAGCTTAGAGTTTCAGCCCCAGCATTTT | CASSLEFQPQHF | TRBJ1-5 | TRBV7-9 | . | once
TGCGCCAGCAGCCAAGAAGAGGGCTCCGGCTACACCTTC | CASSQEEGSGYTF | TRBJ1-2 | TRBV4-1 | . | .
TGCGCCAGCAGCCAAGATTGGCTTACGCCCTCGGGGAATTCACCCCTCCACTTT | CASSQDWLTPSGNSPLHF | TRBJ1-6 | TRBV4-1 | . | .
TGTGCCAGCAGTCTCCTAGGTTCGTTCGGCGGCTACACCTTC | CASSLLGSFGGYTF | TRBJ1-2 | TRBV6-1 | . | few
TGTGCCTGGAGTGTGACAGGGGGGACCGGGGAGCTGTTTTTT | CAWSVTGGTGELFF | TRBJ2-2 | TRBV30 | TRBD1 | .
TGTGCTAGTGGTTTGGTACGACAGAACACTGAAGCTTTCTTT | CASGLVRQNTEAFF | TRBJ1-1 | TRBV12-5 | . | .
TGTGCCAGCTCGGGACAGCTTTACAATGAGCAGTTCTTC | CASSGQLYNEQFF | TRBJ2-1 | TRBV2 | TRBD1 | .
TGTGCCAGCAGTGTCAGGGACATTCAGTACTTC | CASSVRDIQYF | TRBJ2-4 | TRBV25-1 | . | few
TGTGCCAGCAGCTTGAAGGTAGCGGGGGTACAGATAGAGACCCAGTACTTC | CASSLKVAGVQIETQYF | TRBJ2-5 | TRBV5-4 | TRBD2 | .
TGCAGTGCAGGGGGGAGCGGGGGGGCCGGGAGCACAGATACGCAGTATTTT | CSAGGSGGAGSTDTQYF | TRBJ2-3 | TRBV20-1 | TRBD2 | .
TGTGCCAGCAGCGCACCCACCCTAGCAGATACGCAGTATTTT | CASSAPTLADTQYF | TRBJ2-3 | TRBV5-4 | . | .
TGTGCCAGCACCGGAGGAGGTGAGCAGTTCTTC | CASTGGGEQFF | TRBJ2-1 | TRBV2 | . | .